The rows below give T cell receptor beta chains drawn from one sample of a study of blood T cell repertoires in COVID-19. Only in-frame clones appear in the TCRdb table, and some are missing; sequencing was by immunoSEQ multiplex PCR. The sample lists more than 85,000 clones; approximately 81% were seen once. Sequenced input: peripheral blood. The source is a man older than 75 with acute or convalescent COVID-19. Both conserved end residues are part of each CDR3. Where a row states a size, it is once, few, many or the class of an expanded clone; other rows omit it.

CASSAQGTGELFF | - | TRBJ2-2 | TRBV6-4
CASSGTGSYEQYF | - | TRBJ2-7 | TRBV28
CASSSLGTGGYEQYF | - | TRBJ2-7 | TRBV6-5
CASSLVGGAAGYTF | - | TRBJ1-2 | TRBV7-2
CASSLPGDYGYTF | once | TRBJ1-2 | TRBV5-6
CASSQDYTGRMDSPLHF | once | TRBJ1-6 | TRBV4-2
CASSFSGTGKYEQYF | few | TRBJ2-7 | TRBV28
CASKLLSSYNSPLHF | few | TRBJ1-6 | TRBV2
CASSSAIAVNEKLFF | - | TRBJ1-4 | TRBV7-9
CASSLAGMNTGELFF | - | TRBJ2-2 | TRBV11-2
CASRGTSGRGGYEQYF | - | TRBJ2-7 | TRBV19
CASSPGTPYNSPLHF | - | TRBJ1-6 | TRBV4-1
CASSEGLGGQPQHF | - | TRBJ1-5 | TRBV19
CASSSPAGYGTNEKLFF | - | TRBJ1-4 | TRBV5-1
CASSAITPIHEQYF | - | TRBJ2-7 | TRBV5-1
CASSQGLPEGETQYF | - | TRBJ2-5 | TRBV3-1/TRBV3-2
CATSDRAGAGDTQYF | - | TRBJ2-3 | TRBV24-1
CASGAEGSYGYTF | - | TRBJ1-2 | TRBV6-5
CASSQDNRGKPLHF | - | TRBJ1-6 | TRBV4-1
CASNGRSTGELFF | - | TRBJ2-2 | TRBV2
CASSPVGGISNQPQHF | - | TRBJ1-5 | TRBV5-8
CAWSRDRGRTGELFF | - | TRBJ2-2 | TRBV30
CASSPTSTRVYGYTF | - | TRBJ1-2 | TRBV28
CASSPPRDTRTGNTIYF | - | TRBJ1-3 | TRBV18
CASSYGQHQPQHF | once | TRBJ1-5 | TRBV6-6
CASSLTSGSSYNEQFF | - | TRBJ2-1 | TRBV27
CASSLAGGPGAQYF | - | TRBJ2-5 | TRBV7-9
CASSQEGQPRTEAFF | - | TRBJ1-1 | TRBV4-2
CAISEQQETQYF | - | TRBJ2-5 | TRBV10-3
CASNGLGLSTDTQYF | - | TRBJ2-3 | TRBV7-2
CASSRTSGRINNEQFF | - | TRBJ2-1 | TRBV5-1
CASSTGGQPQHF | - | TRBJ1-5 | TRBV28
CASSWGQGAYEQYF | - | TRBJ2-7 | TRBV19